This T cell receptor beta chain comes out of a study of shared clonotypes between healthy human individuals. At the level of the study: Donor ages ranged 18 to 49 years: a couple of women, a few men. Whole-study findings and limits: It was observed that approximately 5% of naive CD4 clonotypes were shared across several donors. Non-shared clonotypes were found to have lower generation probabilities than the clonotypes that were shared by all four of the sorted-subset donors.

Replicate sorted-subset PCRs were loaded with roughly 200 ng DNA, about 30,000 T cell genomes. Sequencing was performed with immunoSEQ multiplex PCR; in TCRdb, only in-frame clones are kept and a portion is missing. The top ten hold about 1.1% of the sample, which has more than 2 million clones, roughly 95% seen once. Naive CD8 isolation took CD45RO-negative cells positively selected for CCR7 and excluded terminally differentiated effector memory CD45RA+ cells. Note on this clone: Its target is not known.

The sequence came from a man younger than 30 in good health. The sample consisted of naive CD8+ T cells sorted from blood.

This CDR3 is CASSLAAVPYEQYF. The CDR3 region has the DNA TGTGCCAGCAGCTTAGCTGCGGTTCCCTACGAGCAGTACTTC. The chain recombines TRBV7-9 with TRBJ2-7; unclear D gene. V was shortened by 0 bases and J by 2 bases, with 8 bases between the two germline ends. The CDR3 totals 14 residues. Germline values: CDR1 SEHNR, CDR2 FQNEAQ (reference sequence).